This is a list of T cell receptor beta chains from one sample in a study of blood T cell repertoires in COVID-19. Clones were sequenced by immunoSEQ multiplex PCR, and TCRdb holds only the in-frame ones, with some missing. The sample records approximately 500,000 clones, 70% to 90% being singletons. The sample was peripheral blood. These receptors originate from a human donor in a cohort sampled during active COVID-19. Each CDR3 is given with its conserved first and last residue. A D gene is named only where the DNA matches it firmly. Expanded clones get a size class; other rows say once, few or many, or leave the size out.

clone_size	v_call	d_call	j_call	cdr3_length	cdr3_nt	cdr3_aa
-	TRBV6-5	TRBD2	TRBJ2-1	14	TGTGCCAGCAGTTACCAGGGCGGGGGAGGTGAGCAGTTCTTC	CASSYQGGGGEQFF
-	TRBV5-1	TRBD2	TRBJ2-2	14	TGCGCCAGCAGCGTAAGCGGGAGGACCGGGGAGCTGTTTTTT	CASSVSGRTGELFF
-	TRBV10-2	TRBD2	TRBJ2-2	15	TGCGCCAGCACGGGACTAGCGGGAGTTTCTGGGGAGCTGTTTTTT	CASTGLAGVSGELFF
few	TRBV29-1	TRBD1	TRBJ1-1	12	TGCAGCGTGGAACCGGGACAGGGGAAAGCTTTCTTT	CSVEPGQGKAFF
once	TRBV9	-	TRBJ1-4	15	TGTGCCAGCAGCGGATTCGGGCAGGGGAACGAAAAACTGTTTTTT	CASSGFGQGNEKLFF
once	TRBV25-1	TRBD1	TRBJ1-2	12	TGTGCCAGCAGTACGAGGCAGGGGGCCTACACCTTC	CASSTRQGAYTF
-	TRBV18	-	TRBJ2-2	15	TGTGCCAGCTCACCGCCGGGGGTCTCAACCGGGGAGCTGTTTTTT	CASSPPGVSTGELFF
-	TRBV7-3	TRBD1	TRBJ2-1	19	TGTGCCAGCAGCCCTAACTTGGGACAGGGATTCACCCGGGGCAATGAGCAGTTCTTC	CASSPNLGQGFTRGNEQFF
-	TRBV29-1	-	TRBJ1-3	15	TGCAGCGTTGAAGATCCCGTGATGGGGGGTGACACCATATATTTT	CSVEDPVMGGDTIYF
-	TRBV23-1	TRBD1	TRBJ2-7	16	TGCGCCAGCAGTCAATCGTGGGACAGGGCCACCTACGAGCAGTACTTC	CASSQSWDRATYEQYF
once	TRBV9	-	TRBJ2-7	15	TGTGCCAGCAGCGTAGCGGACGGGGTGACCTACGAGCAGTACTTC	CASSVADGVTYEQYF
-	TRBV5-6	TRBD2	TRBJ2-7	17	TGTGCCAGCAGCTTTCTAGCGGGAGGGCTCCTTAGGTACGAGCAGTACTTC	CASSFLAGGLLRYEQYF
-	TRBV6-5	-	TRBJ1-5	15	TGTGCCAGCAAATTGGACGGGAATAGCAATCAGCCCCAGCATTTT	CASKLDGNSNQPQHF
-	TRBV29-1	-	TRBJ1-4	13	TGCAGCGTTTTGGGGGAGGCTAATGAAAAACTGTTTTTT	CSVLGEANEKLFF
few	TRBV11-3	-	TRBJ2-3	15	TGTGCCAGCAGCCCGCGGGAAAAGGGGACAGATACGCAGTATTTT	CASSPREKGTDTQYF
-	TRBV27	TRBD2	TRBJ2-7	16	TGTGCCAGCAGCCATAGCGGGAGGGCCTTCGGCTACGAGCAGTACTTC	CASSHSGRAFGYEQYF
-	TRBV24-1	TRBD2	TRBJ2-7	16	TGTGCCACCAGTGATCATCAGCGGGAGTCTTTCTACGAGCAGTACTTC	CATSDHQRESFYEQYF
-	TRBV9	-	TRBJ1-4	16	TGTGCCAGCAGCTCGAGCGCGGGGGAGACTAATGAAAAACTGTTTTTT	CASSSSAGETNEKLFF
-	TRBV6-6	TRBD1	TRBJ2-7	15	TGTGCCAGCAGCCATACCGGACAGGAAGGCTACGAGCAGTACTTC	CASSHTGQEGYEQYF
few	TRBV6-6	TRBD1	TRBJ1-2	15	TGTGCCAGCAGATCGGGACAGGGGGACAACTATGGCTACACCTTC	CASRSGQGDNYGYTF
-	TRBV18	TRBD1	TRBJ1-1	14	TGTGCCAGCTCACCGGGGACAGGGAACACTGAAGCTTTCTTT	CASSPGTGNTEAFF
-	TRBV29-1	-	TRBJ2-7	11	TGCAGCGTTGATAGGGGCGGCGAGCAGTACTTC	CSVDRGGEQYF
-	TRBV3-1/TRBV3-2	-	TRBJ2-1	16	TGTGCCAGCAGCCAAAGGCGGGGAGTGTCCCACAATGAGCAGTTCTTC	CASSQRRGVSHNEQFF
-	TRBV3-1/TRBV3-2	-	TRBJ2-2	16	TGTGCCAGCAGCTCACGGGGGACCCCGAACACCGGGGAGCTGTTTTTT	CASSSRGTPNTGELFF
-	TRBV5-4	-	TRBJ2-7	15	TGTGCCAGCAGCGATACCAGGGGAAACTCCTACGAGCAGTACTTC	CASSDTRGNSYEQYF
-	TRBV5-4	-	TRBJ2-2	14	TGTGCCAGCAGCTTGGCGCGGCGAGACGGGGAGCTGTTTTTT	CASSLARRDGELFF
once	TRBV18	TRBD1	TRBJ2-2	17	TGTGCCAGCTCACCAGGCCGGGACAGAGCGAACACCGGGGAGCTGTTTTTT	CASSPGRDRANTGELFF
once	TRBV4-3	-	TRBJ1-5	16	TGCGCCAGCAGCCAAGTCCTGGGCAGTCCCGCTCAGCCCCAGCATTTT	CASSQVLGSPAQPQHF
-	TRBV4-1	TRBD2	TRBJ2-3	14	TGCGCCAGCAGCCAAGGCGGGAGCGCAGATACGCAGTATTTT	CASSQGGSADTQYF
once	TRBV19	-	TRBJ1-5	15	TGTGCCAGTAGTCCTTCTCTTGGGGAGCTACAGCCCCAGCATTTT	CASSPSLGELQPQHF
-	TRBV24-1	-	TRBJ2-7	13	TGTGCCACCAGTACAGGTAGCTCCTACGAGCAGTACTTC	CATSTGSSYEQYF
-	TRBV28	-	TRBJ2-5	14	TGTGCCAGCAGTCCTCTGGAGTACCAAGAGACCCAGTACTTC	CASSPLEYQETQYF
once	TRBV2	TRBD2	TRBJ2-3	18	TGTGCCAGCAGTGAAGCTCGGGGGGGACTAGCGGGAGCAGATACGCAGTATTTT	CASSEARGGLAGADTQYF
-	TRBV7-3	TRBD1	TRBJ2-5	16	TGTGCCAGCAGCTGGTCGGGACAGGGGGCCGGAGAGACCCAGTACTTC	CASSWSGQGAGETQYF
-	TRBV4-3	TRBD2	TRBJ2-1	17	TGCGCCAGCAGTCACGGACTAGCGGCCCTCTCCTACAATGAGCAGTTCTTC	CASSHGLAALSYNEQFF
-	TRBV19	TRBD2	TRBJ2-7	14	TGTGCCAGTAGTATCCCGGGACTAGCTTACGAGCAGTACTTC	CASSIPGLAYEQYF
-	TRBV9	-	TRBJ1-1	13	TGTGCCAGCAGCGTATATCCGAACACTGAAGCTTTCTTT	CASSVYPNTEAFF
-	TRBV5-5	-	TRBJ2-5	14	TGTGCCAGCAGCTTTTCGAGTCATACGGAGACCCAGTACTTC	CASSFSSHTETQYF
-	TRBV3-1/TRBV3-2	TRBD2	TRBJ2-1	15	TGTGCCAGCAGCCAAGGAGTAGCGGGGGAAAATGAGCAGTTCTTC	CASSQGVAGENEQFF
-	TRBV29-1	TRBD1	TRBJ1-2	12	TGCAGCGTTTCACAGGGGGACTATGGCTACACCTTC	CSVSQGDYGYTF
once	TRBV6-2/TRBV6-3	-	TRBJ2-7	13	TGTGCCAGCAGTTACTCGAGGCCGGAAGAGCAGTACTTC	CASSYSRPEEQYF